The rows below give T cell receptor beta chains drawn from one sample of a study of vaccination and CD4 T cells after COVID-19. Antigens of these TCRs are unknown. In TCRdb, the PCR reads were re-called with MiXCR into one record per CDR3 protein. The sample shows about 6,800 distinct CDR3 sequences, around 70% of them seen only once. Source material: CD4+ T cells from blood, cultured in vitro. These receptors were taken from a human donor who had recovered from COVID-19. CDR3s include the opening cysteine and the closing phenylalanine or tryptophan. D genes are given only for firm matches. Clone size appears in some rows only: once, few, many, or a class for an expanded clone.

d_call,v_call,clone_size,j_call,cdr3_nt,cdr3_aa
NA,TRBV25-1,NA,TRBJ1-1,TGTGCCAGCAGTGAATGGGCGATTTCCACGAACACTGAAGCTTTCTTT,CASSEWAISTNTEAFF
NA,TRBV19,NA,TRBJ2-1,TGTGCCAGTAGAGCCCCGGGACTCTCCTACAATGAGCAGTTCTTC,CASRAPGLSYNEQFF
TRBD2,TRBV27,NA,TRBJ2-7,TGTGCCAGCAGTTTAACCATAGCGGGAGGAGTGGGGGAGCAGTACTTC,CASSLTIAGGVGEQYF
TRBD1,TRBV20-1,NA,TRBJ1-5,TGCAGTGCTAGGGCCGGGACAGGGAGGGTACAGCCCCAGCATTTT,CSARAGTGRVQPQHF
TRBD2,TRBV7-2,once,TRBJ2-1,TGTGCCAGCAGCCCCCGGGGGGGGACCACCCTCAATGAGCAGTTCTTC,CASSPRGGTTLNEQFF
NA,TRBV10-2,medium-sized,TRBJ1-1,TGCGCCAGCAGTGAGTCGTGGGTGGCGAACACTGAAGCTTTCTTT,CASSESWVANTEAFF
NA,TRBV20-1,NA,TRBJ1-2,TGCAGTTCCTTTCACTATGGCTACACCTTC,CSSFHYGYTF
NA,TRBV20-1,NA,TRBJ1-1,TGCAGTGCTTCGAACACTGAAGCTTTCTTT,CSASNTEAFF
NA,TRBV10-2,NA,TRBJ1-1,TGCGCCAGCAGTGAGGCCTCCCGGGATGAAGCTTTCTTT,CASSEASRDEAFF
TRBD2,TRBV20-1,NA,TRBJ2-7,TGCAGTGCTAGTCCTAGCGGGAGCTCCTACGAGCAGTACTTC,CSASPSGSSYEQYF
NA,TRBV6-5,NA,TRBJ1-6,TGTGCCAGCAGTTACTCAGAATCACCCCTCCACTTT,CASSYSESPLHF
TRBD1,TRBV20-1,NA,TRBJ1-1,TGCAGTGCTCGGACAGGGCGGCTAGACACTGAAGCTTTCTTT,CSARTGRLDTEAFF
TRBD2,TRBV11-2,NA,TRBJ2-5,TGTGCCAGCAGCTTTTTAGCGGGAGAGACGGAGACCCAGTACTTC,CASSFLAGETETQYF
TRBD1,TRBV6-1,NA,TRBJ1-1,TGTGCCAGCAGGTTAGATTCGACAGGGAGGGGCACTGAAGCTTTCTTT,CASRLDSTGRGTEAFF
NA,TRBV6-1,NA,TRBJ1-3,TGTGCCAGCAGAAGGGGTGACTTCGGAAACACCATATATTTT,CASRRGDFGNTIYF
TRBD2,TRBV24-1,NA,TRBJ2-3,TGTGCCACCGCGACTAGCGTGAACACAGATACGCAGTATTTT,CATATSVNTDTQYF
NA,TRBV10-3,NA,TRBJ1-5,TGTGCCGGGCGAGAAGGACCGGGGCAGCCCCAGCATTTT,CAGREGPGQPQHF
TRBD2,TRBV27,medium-sized,TRBJ2-7,TGTGCCAGCAGAACCGGGACTAGCGGGACTGCCTACGAGCAGTACTTC,CASRTGTSGTAYEQYF
NA,TRBV4-3,NA,TRBJ1-5,TGCGCCAGCAGCCAAGATCGCCCCGACGCACAGGTTGGGGGTAGCAATCAGCCCCAGCATTTT,CASSQDRPDAQVGGSNQPQHF
NA,TRBV19,NA,TRBJ1-2,TGTGCCAGTAACGCGGGCCCCGTTGACTATGGCTACACCTTC,CASNAGPVDYGYTF
NA,TRBV6-1,NA,TRBJ1-5,TGTGCCAGCAGTGAATTGGCTGGGTTCGTGAATCAGCCCCAGCATTTT,CASSELAGFVNQPQHF
NA,TRBV6-2/TRBV6-3,once,TRBJ1-1,TGTGCCAGCAGTTACAACAGTGAAGCTTTCTTT,CASSYNSEAFF
NA,TRBV6-1,NA,TRBJ2-7,TGTGCCAGCACCCGGGGGTCCCCATACGAGCAGTACTTC,CASTRGSPYEQYF
NA,TRBV7-2,few,TRBJ2-7,TGTGCCAGCAGCGCCTCCAGTTATGGCAGGTACGAGCAGTACTTC,CASSASSYGRYEQYF
NA,TRBV6-1,NA,TRBJ2-3,TGTGCCAGCAGTGAAGCGGGAGATATGCAGTATTTT,CASSEAGDMQYF
TRBD1,TRBV18,few,TRBJ1-2,TGTGCCAGCTCACCTGGAGGACAGGGGTCCTATGGCTACACCTTC,CASSPGGQGSYGYTF
TRBD1,TRBV2,NA,TRBJ1-5,TGTGCCAGCAGTAAAACCGCCGGGACAGACAGCAATCAGCCCCAGCATTTT,CASSKTAGTDSNQPQHF
NA,TRBV7-9,NA,TRBJ1-1,TGTGCCAGCAATCGGGACTTGAACACTGAAGCTTTCTTT,CASNRDLNTEAFF
NA,TRBV15,NA,TRBJ1-5,TGTGCCACCAGCGGGGACCGTAAAATTGGGGGCAATCAGCCCCAGCATTTT,CATSGDRKIGGNQPQHF
NA,TRBV6-1,NA,TRBJ1-5,TGTGCCAGCAGTGAAACCTACCGCGATCAGCCCCAGCATTTT,CASSETYRDQPQHF
TRBD1,TRBV27,NA,TRBJ1-5,TGTGCCAGCAGTGACAGGGAGAATCAGCCCCAGCATTTT,CASSDRENQPQHF
NA,TRBV6-1,NA,TRBJ1-6,TGTGCCAGCAGTGATTATTCACCCCTCCACTTT,CASSDYSPLHF
NA,TRBV7-9,NA,TRBJ2-2,TGTGCCAGCAGCCCTGACAGACATACCGGGGAGCTGTTTTTT,CASSPDRHTGELFF
TRBD1,TRBV12-3/TRBV12-4,NA,TRBJ1-6,TGTGCCAGCAGGGGAGGACAGGGATATTCACCCCTCCACTTT,CASRGGQGYSPLHF
NA,TRBV6-2/TRBV6-3,NA,TRBJ1-2,TGTGCCAGCAGCACAAATGTTGGGGTTTACGGCTACACCTTC,CASSTNVGVYGYTF
NA,TRBV20-1,NA,TRBJ2-5,TGCAGTGCCCTACCCTACGGAATGAGAGAGACCCAGTACTTC,CSALPYGMRETQYF
NA,TRBV5-5,NA,TRBJ2-5,TGTGCCAGCAGCTTGGGGCTTCAGGGGACCCAGTACTTC,CASSLGLQGTQYF
NA,TRBV5-5,NA,TRBJ1-1,TGTGCCAGCAGCTCCACGCTCGCAGGGAACACTGAAGCTTTCTTT,CASSSTLAGNTEAFF
NA,TRBV6-2/TRBV6-3,NA,TRBJ1-5,TGTGCCAGCAGTCGTGCAGGAAAGGAGCCCCAGCATTTT,CASSRAGKEPQHF
NA,TRBV20-1,NA,TRBJ1-1,TGCAGTGCTAGAGATCTTAACCGATTGAACACTGAAGCTTTCTTT,CSARDLNRLNTEAFF
TRBD2,TRBV20-1,NA,TRBJ2-3,TGCAGTGCTATGCCTAGCGGGAGTGTCACAGATACGCAGTATTTT,CSAMPSGSVTDTQYF
NA,TRBV20-1,NA,TRBJ1-5,TGCAGTGCTAGCCGAGATCAGCCCCAGCATTTT,CSASRDQPQHF
NA,TRBV20-1,NA,TRBJ1-5,TGCAGTGCTAGGGGGGGCCAGCCCCAGCATTTT,CSARGGQPQHF
NA,TRBV25-1,NA,TRBJ1-1,TGTGCCAGCAGTGCGAACACCCGGGACTTGAACACTGAAGCTTTCTTT,CASSANTRDLNTEAFF
NA,TRBV5-4,NA,TRBJ2-7,TGTGCCACCCGTAACGACAGAACCCCCTACGAGCAGTACTTC,CATRNDRTPYEQYF
TRBD1,TRBV6-1,NA,TRBJ2-7,TGTGCCAGCAGCGCCACGGGACAGAGCTCCTACGAGCAGTACTTC,CASSATGQSSYEQYF
TRBD1,TRBV27,few,TRBJ1-5,TGTGCCAGCAGATCGGGACAGGTCAACAATCAGCCCCAGCATTTT,CASRSGQVNNQPQHF
NA,TRBV11-2,NA,TRBJ1-2,TGTGCCAGCAGGTTAGATACTAACTATGGCTACACCTTC,CASRLDTNYGYTF
NA,TRBV27,large,TRBJ1-5,TGTGCCAGCACGGAAAATATGGGGTCGAATCAGCCCCAGCATTTT,CASTENMGSNQPQHF
NA,TRBV7-8,NA,TRBJ1-1,TGTGCCAGCAGCTTTAATACGGCACGGGGCACTGAAGCTTTCTTT,CASSFNTARGTEAFF
TRBD1,TRBV15,NA,TRBJ1-5,TGTGCCACCAGCAGAGTAAGGGGACAGGGCAATCAGCCCCAGCATTTT,CATSRVRGQGNQPQHF
NA,TRBV20-1,NA,TRBJ2-7,TGCAGTGCTAGGTCCAGGTATACCTACGAGCAGTACTTC,CSARSRYTYEQYF
TRBD1,TRBV6-1,NA,TRBJ2-5,TGTGCCAGCAGTGGACGGACAGGGGCTTCCCAAGAGACCCAGTACTTC,CASSGRTGASQETQYF
NA,TRBV28,few,TRBJ2-1,TGTGCCAGCAGTTACCCCGGACAGACCTACAATGAGCAGTTCTTC,CASSYPGQTYNEQFF
NA,TRBV6-2/TRBV6-3,once,TRBJ2-7,TGTGCCAGCAGTTACCTGGACTACGAGCAGTACTTC,CASSYLDYEQYF
TRBD2,TRBV24-1,NA,TRBJ2-5,TGTGCCACCAGTGAGGGAGGGACTAGCCCCCAAGAGACCCAGTACTTC,CATSEGGTSPQETQYF
NA,TRBV20-1,NA,TRBJ2-5,TGCAGTGCGCCGCCCCGTGGGGCTCCGGGGACCCAGTACTTC,CSAPPRGAPGTQYF
TRBD1,TRBV4-1,NA,TRBJ1-6,TGCGCCAGCAGCCAAGGAAGAACCCAGGGGGCCTCACCCCTCCACTTT,CASSQGRTQGASPLHF
TRBD1,TRBV19,medium-sized,TRBJ1-1,TGTGCCAGTAGTCGGGGGGACAGGGGAAGTTACACTGAAGCTTTCTTT,CASSRGDRGSYTEAFF